The present T cell receptor (beta chain) was sequenced within a study of T cells in Graves' hyperthyroidism and ophthalmopathy. The study enrolled patients aged 18 to 65 with newly diagnosed hyperthyroidism of under 2 months' duration. It was over 9.5 ml of fresh peripheral blood that supplied the PBMCs. Amplified TCR beta CDR3 regions derived from RNA transcripts. Carried out on the TCR CDR3, a first-round RT-PCR used the HTBI primer set. Via MiXCR, TCRdb re-called the multiplex PCR reads, giving one row per CDR3 protein. Among hundreds of thousands of distinct CDR3 sequences listed, around 20% were seen once. Study findings and constraints: From stable hyperthyroidism, ophthalmopathy was set apart by a 13 V-J model.

This clonotype was counted at least ten times. The target antigen is unknown. The TCR sequence derives from a woman between 45 and 60 years old with Graves' hyperthyroidism that later progressed to Graves' ophthalmopathy. The sequenced sample consisted of blood.

For the CDR3, the DNA is TGCGCCAGCAGCCCCGGACAGGGTCCCATCTACGAGCAGTACTTC. Residues: CASSPGQGPIYEQYF. The rearrangement joins TRBV5-1 to TRBJ2-7; 8 positions match TRBD1. There are 15 residues in the CDR3. The V and J ends lost 4 bases and 3 bases, in that order; junction bases with no gene match: 9. Germline values: CDR1 SGHRS, CDR2 YFSETQ.